This TCR beta chain emerged from a study of somatic mutations in cytotoxic T cells in rheumatoid arthritis. Germline V CDR1 and CDR2: GTSNPN, SVGIG (reference sequence). This CDR3 has 17 residues. V lost 2 bases and J 0 bases, leaving 17 bases between the germline ends. This clone was observed a few times. Method: immunoSEQ multiplex PCR; TCRdb's copy keeps in-frame clones and lacks some. This table holds approximately 20,000 clones, around 80% found once. The specimen sequenced was CD8+ T cells sorted from blood. This receptor was taken from a woman aged 45-60 years in good health. The chain recombines TRBV30 with TRBJ1-5; TRBD1 is a possible D gene (5 bases). CDR3 sequence reads: CAWSPKGVSGSNQPQHF. In DNA, the CDR3 is TGTGCCTGGAGTCCAAAAGGGGTATCGGGTAGCAATCAGCCCCAGCATTTT. Drawing the rest from reference TRBV30 and TRBJ1-5, the complete variable domain is SQTIHQWPATLVQPVGSPLSLECTVEGTSNPNLYWYRQAAGRGLQLLFYSVGIGQISSEVPQNLSASRPQDRQFILSSKKLLLSDSGFYLCAWSPKGVSGSNQPQHFGDGTRLSIL.